This TCR beta chain stems from a study of Graves' ophthalmopathy and Graves' hyperthyroidism. Study-level findings and limits: Prediction of ophthalmopathy progression reached about 70% sensitivity and under 80% specificity.

The study amplified TCR beta CDR3 regions using RNA transcripts. The library came from an HTBI-primed first-round RT-PCR and a second-round multiplex PCR. Using its own MiXCR run on the multiplex PCR reads, TCRdb lists one record per CDR3 protein. This sample has around 670,000 distinct CDR3 sequences, with around 40% found just once. Physicians reached a diagnosis by relying on clinical symptoms, serum thyroxine, TRAb, thyroid ultrasound and orbital computed tomography. PBMCs originated in under 13 ml of fresh peripheral blood. The V gene's germline CDR1 is DFQATT and CDR2 SNEGSKA (reference sequence). The CDR3 is made up of 14 amino acids. V lost 0 bases and J 7 bases, leaving 16 bases between the germline ends. A note on this clonotype: Its antigen remains unidentified.

V usage is TRBV20-1 and J usage is TRBJ2-7; D not resolved. The sample comprised peripheral blood. This TCR was recovered from an adult man with Graves' ophthalmopathy. CDR3 nucleotide sequence: TGCAGTGCTAGAGATGACCCCAGTTCGAAGGAGCAGTACTTC. Translated, it gives CSARDDPSSKEQYF.